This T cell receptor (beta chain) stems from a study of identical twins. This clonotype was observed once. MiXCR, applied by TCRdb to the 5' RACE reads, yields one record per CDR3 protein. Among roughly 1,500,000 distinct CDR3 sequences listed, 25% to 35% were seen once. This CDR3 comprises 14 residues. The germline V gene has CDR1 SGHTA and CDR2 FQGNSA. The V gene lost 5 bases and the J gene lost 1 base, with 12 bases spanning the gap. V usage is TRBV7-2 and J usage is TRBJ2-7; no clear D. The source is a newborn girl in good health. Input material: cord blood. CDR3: CASSPLRPSYEQYF. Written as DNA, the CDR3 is TGTGCCAGCAGCCCTCTGCGCCCGTCCTACGAGCAGTACTTC.